This T cell receptor beta chain was identified during a study of blood T cell repertoires in COVID-19. In the original workflow: By means of reference gene primer amplification, nucleated cell counts were estimated. Measured with immunoSEQ multiplex PCR; TCRdb has only the in-frame clones, and not every one. V, J and clone size reflect that table, while D and trimming were determined from the DNA. The sample has 55,000 to 65,000 clones, approximately 90% seen once; the top ten hold 8.3%. The TCR was taken from a human donor with active COVID-19. The donor label of this sample is uncertain. The specimen was peripheral blood.

The CDR3 loop reads CASSPLPGDTLNYGYTF. CDR3 in DNA: TGTGCCAGCTCACCACTCCCAGGGGACACACTTAACTATGGCTACACCTTC. This sequence joins TRBV18 and TRBJ1-2, with D perhaps TRBD1 (6 bases). CDR3 length: 17 amino acids. Trimming stripped 1 base from V and 1 base from J, with 16 bases between. Germline V gene data show CDR1 as KGHSH and CDR2 as LQKENI.